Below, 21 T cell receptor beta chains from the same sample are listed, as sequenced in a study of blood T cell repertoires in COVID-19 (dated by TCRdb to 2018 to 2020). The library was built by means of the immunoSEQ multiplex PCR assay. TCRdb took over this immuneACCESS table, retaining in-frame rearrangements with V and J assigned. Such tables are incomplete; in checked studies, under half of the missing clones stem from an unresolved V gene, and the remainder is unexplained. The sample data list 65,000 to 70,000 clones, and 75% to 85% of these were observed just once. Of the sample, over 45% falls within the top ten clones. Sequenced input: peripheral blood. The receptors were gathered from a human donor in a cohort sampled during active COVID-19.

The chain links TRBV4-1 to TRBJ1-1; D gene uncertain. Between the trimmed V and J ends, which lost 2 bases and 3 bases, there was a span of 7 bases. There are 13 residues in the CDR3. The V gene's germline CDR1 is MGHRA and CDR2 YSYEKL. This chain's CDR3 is CASSQFRDTEAFF. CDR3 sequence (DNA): TGCGCCAGCAGCCAATTCCGGGACACTGAAGCTTTCTTT.

CDR3 DNA: TGTGCCAGCTCGTTCGGGGGGGCACGGCGCGAGCAGTACTTC. Translating it yields CASSFGGARREQYF. The rearrangement joins TRBV18 to TRBJ2-7; TRBD2 matches 8 bases. The CDR3 spans 14 residues. CDR1 KGHSH and CDR2 LQKENI come from the germline V gene. With 6 bases clipped from V and 6 bases from J, the junction kept 10 bases outside the gene matches.

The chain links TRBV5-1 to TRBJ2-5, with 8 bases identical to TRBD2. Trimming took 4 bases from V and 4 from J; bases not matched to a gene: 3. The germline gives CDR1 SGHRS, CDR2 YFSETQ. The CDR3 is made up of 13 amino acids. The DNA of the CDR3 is TGCGCCAGCAGCACCACTAGCGGAGAGACCCAGTACTTC. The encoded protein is CASSTTSGETQYF.

Written as DNA, the CDR3 is TGTGCCACTCGACAGGGGGCGACTACGGCAGATACGCAGTATTTT. This gives the protein CATRQGATTADTQYF. The chain is built from TRBV2 and TRBJ2-3; 10 nucleotides agree with TRBD1. Unmatched junction bases numbered 11, after V lost 10 bases and J lost 4 bases. The CDR3 loop spans 15 amino acids. CDR1 and CDR2 from the germline V gene are SNHLY and FYNNEI.

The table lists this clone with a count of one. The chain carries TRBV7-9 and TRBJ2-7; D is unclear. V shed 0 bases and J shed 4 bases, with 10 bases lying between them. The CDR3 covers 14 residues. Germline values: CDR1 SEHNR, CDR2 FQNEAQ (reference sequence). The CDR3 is CASSLALSMYEQYF. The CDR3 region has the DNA TGTGCCAGCAGCTTAGCGCTGAGTATGTACGAGCAGTACTTC.

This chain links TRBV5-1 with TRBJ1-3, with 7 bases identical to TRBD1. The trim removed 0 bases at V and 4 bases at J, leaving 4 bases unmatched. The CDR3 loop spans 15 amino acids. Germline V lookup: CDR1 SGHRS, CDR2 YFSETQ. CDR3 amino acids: CASSLAQGSGNTIYF. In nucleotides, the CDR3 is TGCGCCAGCAGCTTGGCACAGGGGTCCGGAAACACCATATATTTT. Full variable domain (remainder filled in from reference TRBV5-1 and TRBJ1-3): KAGVTQTPRYLIKTRGQQVTLSCSPISGHRSVSWYQQTPGQGLQFLFEYFSETQRNKGNFPGRFSGRQFSNSRSEMNVSTLELGDSALYLCASSLAQGSGNTIYFGEGSWLTVV.

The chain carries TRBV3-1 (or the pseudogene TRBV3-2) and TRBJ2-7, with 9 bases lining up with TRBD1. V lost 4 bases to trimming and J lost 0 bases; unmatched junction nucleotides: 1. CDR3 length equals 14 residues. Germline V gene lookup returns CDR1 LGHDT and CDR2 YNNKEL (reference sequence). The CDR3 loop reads CASSPGQGSYEQYF. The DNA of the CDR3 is TGTGCCAGCAGCCCGGGACAGGGCTCCTACGAGCAGTACTTC.

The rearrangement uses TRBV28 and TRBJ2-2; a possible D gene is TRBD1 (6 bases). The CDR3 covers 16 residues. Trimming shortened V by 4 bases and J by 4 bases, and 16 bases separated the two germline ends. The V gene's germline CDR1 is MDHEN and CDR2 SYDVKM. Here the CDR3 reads CASSSFSTGGTGELFF. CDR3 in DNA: TGTGCCAGCAGTTCTTTTTCGACAGGAGGCACCGGGGAGCTGTTTTTT.

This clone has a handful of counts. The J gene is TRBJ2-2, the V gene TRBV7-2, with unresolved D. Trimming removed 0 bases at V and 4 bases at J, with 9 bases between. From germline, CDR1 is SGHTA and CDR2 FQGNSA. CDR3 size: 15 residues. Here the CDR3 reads CASSLALVGTGELFF. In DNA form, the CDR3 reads TGTGCCAGCAGCTTAGCTCTAGTTGGCACCGGGGAGCTGTTTTTT.

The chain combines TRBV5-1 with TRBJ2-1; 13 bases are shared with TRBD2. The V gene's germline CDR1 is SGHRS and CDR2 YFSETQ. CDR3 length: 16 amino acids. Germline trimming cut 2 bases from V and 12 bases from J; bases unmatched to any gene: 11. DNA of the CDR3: TGCGCCAGCAGCTTAACTACTAGCGGGGGGGCCTCTCCGCAGTTCTTC. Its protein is CASSLTTSGGASPQFF.

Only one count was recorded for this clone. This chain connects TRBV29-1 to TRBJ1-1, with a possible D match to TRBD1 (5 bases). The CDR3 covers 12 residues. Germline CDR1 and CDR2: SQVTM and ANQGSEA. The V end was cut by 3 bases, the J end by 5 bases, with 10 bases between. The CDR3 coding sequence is TGCAGCGTTGAGCAGGGAGGAACTGAAGCTTTCTTT. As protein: CSVEQGGTEAFF. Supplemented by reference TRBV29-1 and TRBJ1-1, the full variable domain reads SAVISQKPSRDICQRGTSLTIQCQVDSQVTMMFWYRQQPGQSLTLIATANQGSEATYESGFVIDKFPISRPNLTFSTLTVSNMSPEDSSIYLCSVEQGGTEAFFGQGTRLTVV.

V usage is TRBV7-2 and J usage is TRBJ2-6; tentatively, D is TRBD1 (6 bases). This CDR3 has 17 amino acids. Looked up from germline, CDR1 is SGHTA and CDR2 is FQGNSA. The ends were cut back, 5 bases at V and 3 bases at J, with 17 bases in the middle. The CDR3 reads CASSPYRVTSGANVLTF. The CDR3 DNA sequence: TGTGCCAGCAGCCCGTACAGGGTAACGAGTGGGGCCAACGTCCTGACTTTC.

This CDR3 reads CAISELRTAGNNQPQHF. In nucleotides, the CDR3 is TGTGCCATCAGTGAGCTTAGAACGGCCGGGAACAATCAGCCCCAGCATTTT. The chain employs TRBV10-3 and TRBJ1-5; no clear D gene. The V gene's germline CDR1 is ENHRY and CDR2 SYGVKD. This CDR3 is built from 17 residues. Trimming took 2 bases from V and 3 from J, leaving 17 bases between them.

CDR3 nucleotides: TGTGCCAGCAGCCAGAGGGGGACTAGCGGTACCTACAATGAGCAGTTCTTC. Translated, it gives CASSQRGTSGTYNEQFF. The chain joins TRBV2 to TRBJ2-1; TRBD2 aligns across 11 bases. V lost 6 bases and J lost 2; bases outside the gene matches: 9. Germline CDR1 SNHLY, CDR2 FYNNEI. This CDR3 spans 17 amino acids.

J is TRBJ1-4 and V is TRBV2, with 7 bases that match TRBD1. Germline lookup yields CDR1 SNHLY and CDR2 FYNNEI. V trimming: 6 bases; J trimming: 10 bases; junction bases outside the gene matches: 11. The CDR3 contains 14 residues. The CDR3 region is CASRRTGGQGKLFF. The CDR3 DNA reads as TGTGCCAGCAGGCGGACAGGCGGGCAGGGAAAACTGTTTTTT.

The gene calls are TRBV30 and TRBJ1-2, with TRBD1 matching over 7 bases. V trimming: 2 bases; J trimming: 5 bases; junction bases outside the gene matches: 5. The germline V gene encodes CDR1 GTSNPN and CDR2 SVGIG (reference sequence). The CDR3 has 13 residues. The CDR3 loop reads CAWSFSGGYGYTF. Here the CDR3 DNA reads TGTGCCTGGAGTTTCTCAGGGGGTTATGGCTACACCTTC.

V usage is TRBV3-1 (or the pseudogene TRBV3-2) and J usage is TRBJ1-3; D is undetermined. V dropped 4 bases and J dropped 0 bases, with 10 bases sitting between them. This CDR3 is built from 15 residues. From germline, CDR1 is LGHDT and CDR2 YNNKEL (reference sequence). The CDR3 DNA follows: TGTGCCAGCAGCCGATCGGGGTTCTCTGGAAACACCATATATTTT. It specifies CASSRSGFSGNTIYF.

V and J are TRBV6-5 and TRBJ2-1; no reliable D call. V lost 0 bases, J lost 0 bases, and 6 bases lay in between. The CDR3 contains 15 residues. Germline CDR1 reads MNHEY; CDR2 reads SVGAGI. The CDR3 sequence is CASSYSGYSYNEQFF. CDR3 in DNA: TGTGCCAGCAGTTACTCGGGCTACTCCTACAATGAGCAGTTCTTC.

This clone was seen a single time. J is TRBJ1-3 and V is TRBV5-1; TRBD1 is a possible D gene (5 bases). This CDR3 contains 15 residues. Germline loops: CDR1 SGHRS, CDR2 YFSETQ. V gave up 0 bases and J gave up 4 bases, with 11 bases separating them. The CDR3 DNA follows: TGCGCCAGCAGCTTGGTGGCAGGGTACGGAAACACCATATATTTT. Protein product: CASSLVAGYGNTIYF.

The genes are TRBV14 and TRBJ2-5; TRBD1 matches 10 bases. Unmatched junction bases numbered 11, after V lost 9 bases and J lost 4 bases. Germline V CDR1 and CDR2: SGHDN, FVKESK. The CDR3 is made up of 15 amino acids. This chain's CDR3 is CASRSGTGEAETQYF. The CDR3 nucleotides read TGTGCCAGTCGTTCCGGGACAGGGGAAGCAGAGACCCAGTACTTC.

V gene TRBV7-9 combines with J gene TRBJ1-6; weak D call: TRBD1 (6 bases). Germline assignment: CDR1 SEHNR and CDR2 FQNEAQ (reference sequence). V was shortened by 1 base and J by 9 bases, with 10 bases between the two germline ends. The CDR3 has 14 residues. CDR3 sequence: CASSLETGSSPLHF. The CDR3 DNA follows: TGTGCCAGCAGCTTAGAAACAGGGAGTTCACCCCTCCACTTT.